This T cell receptor beta chain emerged from a study of Graves' ophthalmopathy and Graves' hyperthyroidism. This clonotype was counted many times. RNA transcripts were the source from which TCR beta CDR3 regions were amplified. The first-round RT-PCR employed HTBI primers together with the Qiagen OneStep RT-PCR kit. A multiplex PCR was then performed as the second round. TCRdb used MiXCR to reprocess the multiplex PCR reads, holding one entry per CDR3 protein. The table shows just over 400,000 distinct CDR3 sequences, with 21% occurring only once. Diagnoses were established from clinical symptoms, serum thyroxine, TRAb, thyroid ultrasound and orbital computed tomography. The material sequenced was peripheral blood. This sequence originates from a woman in her late teens or twenties with stable Graves' hyperthyroidism.

CDR3 amino acids: CASSRQHSGNTIYF. The CDR3 region has the DNA TGTGCCAGCAGCCGTCAACACTCTGGAAACACCATATATTTT. This chain links TRBV11-2 with TRBJ1-3; D is uncertain. V lost 5 bases and J lost 0, with 8 bases in between. Looked up from germline, CDR1 is SGHAT and CDR2 is FQNNGV. The CDR3 covers 14 residues.